Below are 5 T cell receptor beta chains sequenced from a single sample in a study of blood T cell repertoires in COVID-19. Sequenced by immunoSEQ multiplex PCR; TCRdb stores in-frame clones only, minus some. The sample lists about 130,000 clones; around nine tenths were seen once. Sequences were obtained from peripheral blood. The receptor set was obtained from a man aged 45 to 65 with COVID-19, enrolled during active disease.

The gene calls are TRBV10-3 and TRBJ1-3; D is unclear. V lost 7 bases to trimming and J lost 0 bases, with 10 bases between them. The CDR3 loop spans 14 amino acids. In germline, CDR1 is ENHRY, CDR2 SYGVKD. This chain's CDR3 is CAIKEASSGNTIYF. CDR3 DNA sequence: TGTGCCATCAAGGAGGCGAGCTCTGGAAACACCATATATTTT.

CDR3 nucleotide sequence: TGTGCCAGCAGTCAAGACAGGGGGTATGGCTACACCTTC. It specifies CASSQDRGYGYTF. The chain recombines TRBV7-2 with TRBJ1-2; 9 positions agree with TRBD1. V shed 6 bases, J shed 5 bases, and the junction held 4 bases outside the gene matches. The CDR3 is 13 amino acids. Germline CDR1 SGHTA, CDR2 FQGNSA.

The chain has TRBV2 and TRBJ1-2; tentative D call: TRBD1 (5 bases). Trimming removed 6 bases at V and 4 bases at J, with 15 bases between. The V gene's germline CDR1 is SNHLY and CDR2 FYNNEI. This CDR3 has 14 amino acids. CDR3 in amino acids: CASSAAGLGYGYTF. CDR3 DNA sequence: TGTGCCAGCAGCGCCGCAGGGCTAGGCTATGGCTACACCTTC.

The chain has TRBV9 and TRBJ1-1; 9 bases fit TRBD1. Unmatched junction bases numbered 3, after V lost 0 bases and J lost 3 bases. The germline gives CDR1 SGDLS, CDR2 YYNGEE. The CDR3 totals 15 residues. Written as DNA, the CDR3 is TGTGCCAGCAGCGTAGGGGGACAGGGTTACACTGAAGCTTTCTTT. Translating gives CASSVGGQGYTEAFF. Full variable domain (missing parts from reference TRBV9 and TRBJ1-1): DSGVTQTPKHLITATGQRVTLRCSPRSGDLSVYWYQQSLDQGLQFLIQYYNGEERAKGNILERFSAQQFPDLHSELNLSSLELGDSALYFCASSVGGQGYTEAFFGQGTRLTVV.

The V call is TRBV7-3, the J call TRBJ2-3, with D perhaps matching TRBD2 (6 bases). V was shortened by 5 bases and J by 2 bases, with 14 bases between the two germline ends. The CDR3 length is 15 residues. In germline, CDR1 is SGHTA, CDR2 FQGTGA. DNA of the CDR3: TGTGCCAGCAGCAGAGGGACTGCCTTCACAGATACGCAGTATTTT. Its translation: CASSRGTAFTDTQYF.